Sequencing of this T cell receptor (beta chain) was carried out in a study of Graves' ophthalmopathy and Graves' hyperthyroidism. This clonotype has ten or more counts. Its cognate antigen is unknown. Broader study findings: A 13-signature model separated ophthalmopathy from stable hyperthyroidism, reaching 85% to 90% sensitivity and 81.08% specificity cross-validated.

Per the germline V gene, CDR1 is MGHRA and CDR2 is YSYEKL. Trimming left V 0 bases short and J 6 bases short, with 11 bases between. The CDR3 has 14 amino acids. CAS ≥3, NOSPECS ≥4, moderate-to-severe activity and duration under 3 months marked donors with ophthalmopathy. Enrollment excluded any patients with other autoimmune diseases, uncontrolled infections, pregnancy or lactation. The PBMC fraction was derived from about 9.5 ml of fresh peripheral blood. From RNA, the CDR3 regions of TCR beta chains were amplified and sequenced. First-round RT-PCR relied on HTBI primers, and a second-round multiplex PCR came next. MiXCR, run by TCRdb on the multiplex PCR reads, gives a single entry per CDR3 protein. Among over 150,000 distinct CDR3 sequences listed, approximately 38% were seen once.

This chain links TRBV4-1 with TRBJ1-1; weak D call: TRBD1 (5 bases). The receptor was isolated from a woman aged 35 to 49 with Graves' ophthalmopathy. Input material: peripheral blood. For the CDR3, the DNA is TGCGCCAGCAGCCAAGATATTTGGGGGTCTGAAGCTTTCTTT. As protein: CASSQDIWGSEAFF.